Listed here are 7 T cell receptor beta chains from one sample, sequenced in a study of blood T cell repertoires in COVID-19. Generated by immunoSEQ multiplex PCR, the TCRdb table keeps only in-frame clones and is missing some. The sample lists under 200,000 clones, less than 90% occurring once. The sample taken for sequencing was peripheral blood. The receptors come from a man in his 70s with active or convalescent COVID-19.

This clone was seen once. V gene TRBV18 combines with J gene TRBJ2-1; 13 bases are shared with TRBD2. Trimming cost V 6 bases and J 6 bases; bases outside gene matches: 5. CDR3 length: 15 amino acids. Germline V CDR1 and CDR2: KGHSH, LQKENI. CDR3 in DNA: TGTGCCAGCTCTCCGGGACTAGCGGGACTCAATGAGCAGTTCTTC. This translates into CASSPGLAGLNEQFF.

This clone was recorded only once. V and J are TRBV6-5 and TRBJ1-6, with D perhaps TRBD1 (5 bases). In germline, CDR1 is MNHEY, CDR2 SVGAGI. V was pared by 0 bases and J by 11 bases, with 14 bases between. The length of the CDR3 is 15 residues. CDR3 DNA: TGTGCCAGCAGTTACTCCCCGTACGGGGGGACACCCCTCCACTTT. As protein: CASSYSPYGGTPLHF.

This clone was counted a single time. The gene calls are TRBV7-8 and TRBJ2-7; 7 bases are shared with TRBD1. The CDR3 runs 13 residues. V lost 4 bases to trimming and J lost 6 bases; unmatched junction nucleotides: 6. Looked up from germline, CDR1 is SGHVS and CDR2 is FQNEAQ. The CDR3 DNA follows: TGTGCCAGCAGCTCCGACAGGGTAGGCGAGCAGTACTTC. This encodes CASSSDRVGEQYF.

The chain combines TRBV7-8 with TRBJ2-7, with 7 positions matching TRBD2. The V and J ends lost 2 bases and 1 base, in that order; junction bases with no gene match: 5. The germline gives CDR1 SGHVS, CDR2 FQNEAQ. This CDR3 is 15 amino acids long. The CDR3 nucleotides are TGTGCCAGCAGCTTACTCCGGGGAGGGTCCTACGAGCAGTACTTC. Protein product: CASSLLRGGSYEQYF. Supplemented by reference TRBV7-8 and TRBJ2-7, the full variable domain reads GAGVSQSPRYKVAKRGQDVALRCDPISGHVSLFWYQQALGQGPEFLTYFQNEAQLDKSGLPSDRFFAERPEGSVSTLKIQRTQQEDSAVYLCASSLLRGGSYEQYFGPGTRLTVT.

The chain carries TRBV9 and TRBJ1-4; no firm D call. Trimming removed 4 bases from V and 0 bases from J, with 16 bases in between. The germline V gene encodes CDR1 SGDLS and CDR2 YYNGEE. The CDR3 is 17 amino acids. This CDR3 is CASSRRGGVATNEKLFF. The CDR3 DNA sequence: TGTGCCAGCAGCCGCCGGGGAGGCGTGGCAACTAATGAAAAACTGTTTTTT.

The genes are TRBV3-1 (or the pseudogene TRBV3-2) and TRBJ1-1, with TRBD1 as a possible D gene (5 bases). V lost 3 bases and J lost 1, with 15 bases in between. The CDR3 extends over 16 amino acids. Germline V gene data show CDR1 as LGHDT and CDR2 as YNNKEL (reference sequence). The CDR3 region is CASSQPGVNWNTEAFF. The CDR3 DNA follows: TGTGCCAGCAGCCAGCCGGGGGTAAACTGGAACACTGAAGCTTTCTTT.

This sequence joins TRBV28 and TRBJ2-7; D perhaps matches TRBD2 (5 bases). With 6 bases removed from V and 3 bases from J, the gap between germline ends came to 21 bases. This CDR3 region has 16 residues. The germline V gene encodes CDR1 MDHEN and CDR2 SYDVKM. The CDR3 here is CASSLNPPSSDYEQYF. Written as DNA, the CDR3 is TGTGCCAGCAGCCTTAACCCACCTAGCAGTGACTACGAGCAGTACTTC.